The T cell receptor (beta chain) described here comes from a study of blood T cells in healthy people across ages. The CDR3 totals 13 residues. Trimming cost V 0 bases and J 1 base, with 7 bases left between them. Germline V gene lookup returns CDR1 SQVTM and CDR2 ANQGSEA. Notes on the study in general: In long-lived donors, naive CD4+ cell counts and diversity exceeded those of aged donors.

Then a second PCR, running about 6 to 12 cycles, was carried out with a sample-barcoded 5' primer and a J-beta primer mix. TCRdb itself ran the 5' RACE reads through MiXCR, one entry per CDR3 protein. The table has over a million distinct CDR3 sequences, around 43% seen once. This clonotype was detected many times. Its cognate antigen is unknown. The chain couples TRBV29-1 to TRBJ2-7; D uncertain. Sequencing input: blood. The receptor comes from a woman aged 55-70 years in good health. The CDR3 DNA reads as TGCAGCGTTGAAGACGGATCATCCTACGAGCAGTACTTC. Residues: CSVEDGSSYEQYF.